This T cell receptor (beta chain) was retrieved from a study of blood T cell repertoires in COVID-19. Patients from Seattle were sampled longitudinally, starting during active infection. TCRdb's copy holds only in-frame clones and misses some; the assay was immunoSEQ multiplex PCR. Among around 210,000 clones listed, roughly 84% were seen once. This clonotype was sampled from a man in his forties or fifties with COVID-19, enrolled during active disease. The sample was peripheral blood.

As DNA, the CDR3 is TGTGCCAGCATCAGACTAAGCTCCTACAATGAGCAGTTCTTC. This sequence encodes CASIRLSSYNEQFF. The genes are TRBV7-2 and TRBJ2-1; a weak D match, TRBD2 (5 bases). The CDR3 sequence is 14 residues long. The V end lost 7 bases, the J end lost 0 bases, and 10 bases lay between the germline ends. CDR1 is SGHTA and CDR2 is FQGNSA in the germline V gene.